Each of the 22 T cell receptor beta chains below was sequenced from the same sample in a study of OX40 agonist ivuxolimab in advanced cancers. Clones were read by immunoSEQ multiplex PCR, and TCRdb kept only the in-frame ones, dropping some. The table lists approximately 22,000 clones, more than 65% of them singletons, with 30% to 40% in the top ten. The source was CD4+ or CD8+ T cells sorted from blood, collected in a trial of the OX40 agonist ivuxolimab. The receptors shown here come from an adult with an advanced solid tumor such as melanoma, head and neck, liver or kidney cancer.

This clone was recorded a few times. V and J are TRBV7-6 and TRBJ2-7, with 7 bases identical to TRBD1. V lost 5 bases to trimming and J lost 3 bases; unmatched junction nucleotides: 7. CDR1 and CDR2 from the germline V gene are SGHVS and FNYEAQ. CDR3 length equals 14 residues. This CDR3 is CASSPRTGDYEQYF. The CDR3 region has the DNA TGTGCCAGCAGCCCCCGGACAGGAGACTACGAGCAGTACTTC.

The rearrangement uses TRBV15 and TRBJ2-5; D may correspond to TRBD1 or TRBD2 (5 bases each). Germline assignment: CDR1 LNHNV and CDR2 YYDKDF (reference sequence). V shed 0 bases and J shed 4 bases, with 12 bases lying between them. CDR3 length: 15 residues. Here the CDR3 reads CATSRERGTGETQYF. CDR3 DNA sequence: TGTGCCACCAGCAGAGAGAGAGGGACGGGAGAGACCCAGTACTTC.

The rearrangement uses TRBV7-2 and TRBJ2-7, with unresolved D. V lost 1 base and J 7 bases, leaving 11 bases between the germline ends. This CDR3 has 13 residues. CDR1 is SGHTA, CDR2 FQGNSA, per germline. In DNA form, the CDR3 reads TGTGCCAGCAGCTTAGATTCAGACATGGAGCAGTACTTC. As protein: CASSLDSDMEQYF.

V usage is TRBV5-6 and J usage is TRBJ2-1, with TRBD2 as a possible D gene (5 bases). Between the trimmed V and J ends, which lost 5 bases and 0 bases, there was a span of 9 bases. This CDR3 has 14 amino acids. Germline V gene data show CDR1 as SGHDT and CDR2 as YYEEEE. This chain's CDR3 is CASRSSGSYNEQFF. CDR3 in DNA: TGTGCCAGCAGGTCCAGCGGCTCCTACAATGAGCAGTTCTTC. The complete variable domain, with remaining parts taken from reference TRBV5-6 and TRBJ2-1, reads DAGVTQSPTHLIKTRGQQVTLRCSPKSGHDTVSWYQQALGQGPQFIFQYYEEEERQRGNFPDRFSGHQFPNYSSELNVNALLLGDSALYLCASRSSGSYNEQFFGPGTRLTVL.

The rearrangement joins TRBV11-2 to TRBJ2-7; the match to TRBD2 covers 11 bases. The CDR3 has 15 amino acids. V shed 4 bases, J shed 4 bases, and the junction held 6 bases outside the gene matches. The germline V gene has CDR1 SGHAT and CDR2 FQNNGV. CDR3: CASSSRTSGLYEQYF. The CDR3 DNA reads as TGTGCCAGCAGCTCTCGGACTAGCGGGCTGTACGAGCAGTACTTC.

This clone was observed once. The chain has TRBV7-3 and TRBJ2-3; D unresolved. The CDR3 has 15 residues. Trimming shortened V by 6 bases and J by 1 base, and 14 bases separated the two germline ends. Germline CDR1 reads SGHTA; CDR2 reads FQGTGA. CDR3 bases: TGTGCCAGCAGTCTGAGATTATCGGGCACAGATACGCAGTATTTT. This sequence encodes CASSLRLSGTDTQYF.

This rearrangement joins TRBV5-1 to TRBJ2-3; 11 bases line up with TRBD1. Germline loops: CDR1 SGHRS, CDR2 YFSETQ. The J segment lost 5 bases and the V segment lost 0 bases, leaving 5 bases of the junction unmatched. The CDR3 sequence is 16 residues long. The CDR3 bases are TGCGCCAGCAGCTTGGCCGGGACAGGGGGTAAAGATACGCAGTATTTT. Protein: CASSLAGTGGKDTQYF. The whole variable domain, filled in from reference TRBV5-1 and TRBJ2-3, reads KAGVTQTPRYLIKTRGQQVTLSCSPISGHRSVSWYQQTPGQGLQFLFEYFSETQRNKGNFPGRFSGRQFSNSRSEMNVSTLELGDSALYLCASSLAGTGGKDTQYFGPGTRLTVL.

This sequence joins TRBV6-5 and TRBJ2-3; maybe TRBD1 (7 bases). This CDR3 spans 14 amino acids. CDR1 MNHEY and CDR2 SVGAGI come from the germline V gene. V was trimmed by 9 bases and J by 5 bases, leaving 18 bases between them. Here the CDR3 reads CASIGSGGRDTQYF. CDR3 sequence (DNA): TGTGCCAGTATAGGGTCAGGGGGGAGAGATACGCAGTATTTT.

This clone has a single count. For the CDR3, the DNA is TGCGCCAGCAGCTTGGCCCCTAGTTGGTACGAGCAGTACTTC. Translated: CASSLAPSWYEQYF. This sequence joins TRBV5-1 and TRBJ2-7, with unresolved D. Trimming took off 0 bases at V and 4 bases at J, with 11 bases between the two ends. Germline loops: CDR1 SGHRS, CDR2 YFSETQ. The CDR3 is 14 residues long. Full variable domain (outside the CDR3, taken from reference TRBV5-1 and TRBJ2-7): KAGVTQTPRYLIKTRGQQVTLSCSPISGHRSVSWYQQTPGQGLQFLFEYFSETQRNKGNFPGRFSGRQFSNSRSEMNVSTLELGDSALYLCASSLAPSWYEQYFGPGTRLTVT.

This clone showed up just a few times. This chain joins TRBV19 and TRBJ1-2; D unresolved. The germline CDR1 and CDR2 sequences are LNHDA and SQIVND (reference sequence). Trimming took 9 bases from V and 5 from J, leaving 10 bases between them. The length of the CDR3 is 11 residues. The chain's CDR3 is CASRAPYGYTF. For the CDR3, the DNA is TGTGCCAGCCGCGCGCCGTATGGCTACACCTTC.

CDR3 DNA: TGTGCCAGCAGGAGGACTAGCGGGTACCAAGAGACCCAGTACTTC. Protein sequence: CASRRTSGYQETQYF. The chain has TRBV27 and TRBJ2-5; 11 bases align to TRBD2. This CDR3 contains 15 residues. The germline V gene encodes CDR1 MNHEY and CDR2 SMNVEV (reference sequence). Trimming at V came to 6 bases and at J to 0 bases, leaving 3 bases not matched to a gene.

In nucleotides, the CDR3 is TGCAGCGTCGGAAAGGGACTAGCGGGATACGATACGCAGTATTTT. As protein: CSVGKGLAGYDTQYF. The genes are TRBV29-1 and TRBJ2-3, with 13 bases aligning to TRBD2. The CDR3 has 15 amino acids. The trim removed 6 bases at V and 6 bases at J, leaving 9 bases unmatched. In germline, CDR1 is SQVTM, CDR2 ANQGSEA.

The V call is TRBV19, the J call TRBJ2-7; D is ambiguous. The germline V and J ends were trimmed by 3 bases and 0 bases, with 9 bases remaining between them. The germline gives CDR1 LNHDA, CDR2 SQIVND (reference sequence). The CDR3 has 14 amino acids. CDR3 amino acids: CASSITDDSYEQYF. The CDR3 nucleotides are TGTGCCAGTAGTATTACGGACGACTCCTACGAGCAGTACTTC.

The chain recombines TRBV7-3 with TRBJ1-5; D is ambiguous. V was cut by 5 bases and J by 2 bases, with 13 bases left in between. Germline V gene lookup returns CDR1 SGHTA and CDR2 FQGTGA. The CDR3 has 15 residues. The CDR3 reads CASSPGPHGNQPQHF. The CDR3 bases are TGTGCCAGCAGCCCAGGACCACACGGCAATCAGCCCCAGCATTTT.

This clone is a singleton in its sample. The chain joins TRBV11-3 to TRBJ2-1; D may correspond to TRBD1 or TRBD2 (6 bases each). Trimming took off 5 bases at V and 1 base at J, with 15 bases between the two ends. The germline V gene encodes CDR1 SGHNT and CDR2 YENEEA. The CDR3 is made up of 16 amino acids. The CDR3: CASSLSGAVSYNEQFF. The CDR3 bases are TGTGCCAGCAGCCTCTCGGGGGCGGTATCCTACAATGAGCAGTTCTTC.

This chain connects TRBV2 to TRBJ1-5, with TRBD1 matching over 9 bases. The CDR3 is 14 residues long. Germline values: CDR1 SNHLY, CDR2 FYNNEI. With 5 bases clipped from V and 6 bases from J, the junction kept 5 bases outside the gene matches. CDR3 amino acids: CASSHTGGSQPQHF. Here the CDR3 DNA reads TGTGCCAGCAGTCATACAGGGGGCTCTCAGCCCCAGCATTTT.

This chain joins TRBV18 and TRBJ1-1; 7 bases fit TRBD1. In germline, CDR1 is KGHSH, CDR2 LQKENI. The V and J ends lost 3 bases and 2 bases, in that order; junction bases with no gene match: 6. The CDR3 is made up of 15 amino acids. CDR3 in amino acids: CASSPQEGANTEAFF. As DNA, the CDR3 is TGTGCCAGCTCACCTCAGGAGGGGGCAAACACTGAAGCTTTCTTT.

This clone was seen a few times. The rearrangement joins TRBV18 to TRBJ1-5; D not certain. The CDR3 has 15 amino acids. CDR1 is KGHSH and CDR2 is LQKENI in the germline V gene. Trimming took 0 bases from V and 9 from J, leaving 15 bases between them. The CDR3 loop reads CASSPPNPAGGPQHF. CDR3 coding DNA: TGTGCCAGCTCACCACCGAACCCGGCAGGTGGGCCCCAGCATTTT.

J is TRBJ2-1 and V is TRBV19; TRBD2 agrees at 9 bases. CDR3 length equals 13 residues. V gave up 8 bases and J gave up 11 bases; unmatched junction bases: 10. Germline V CDR1 and CDR2: LNHDA, SQIVND (reference sequence). The CDR3 loop is CASGGVAGVKQFF. CDR3 in DNA: TGTGCCAGTGGGGGGGTAGCGGGAGTTAAGCAGTTCTTC. The entire variable domain, with the rest obtained from reference TRBV19 and TRBJ2-1, is as follows: DGGITQSPKYLFRKEGQNVTLSCEQNLNHDAMYWYRQDPGQGLRLIYYSQIVNDFQKGDIAEGYSVSREKKESFPLTVTSAQKNPTAFYLCASGGVAGVKQFFGPGTRLTVL.

The chain has TRBV5-1 and TRBJ2-1, with D possibly matching TRBD1 (5 bases). The V end was cut by 4 bases, the J end by 10 bases, with 15 bases between. This CDR3 is 13 amino acids long. Germline CDR1 reads SGHRS; CDR2 reads YFSETQ. The CDR3 reads CASSTTGPGEQFF. CDR3 bases: TGCGCCAGCAGCACCACAGGCCCTGGGGAGCAGTTCTTC.

The chain joins TRBV5-6 to TRBJ2-5, with TRBD1 identical over 9 bases. The CDR3 covers 16 residues. Germline trimming cut 1 base from V and 1 base from J; bases unmatched to any gene: 5. Germline CDR1 and CDR2: SGHDT and YYEEEE. The CDR3 sequence is CASSLSGTGSQETQYF. For the CDR3, the DNA is TGTGCCAGCAGCTTGTCCGGGACAGGGTCCCAAGAGACCCAGTACTTC. The full variable domain, in which reference TRBV5-6 and TRBJ2-5 provide the parts outside the CDR3, is DAGVTQSPTHLIKTRGQQVTLRCSPKSGHDTVSWYQQALGQGPQFIFQYYEEEERQRGNFPDRFSGHQFPNYSSELNVNALLLGDSALYLCASSLSGTGSQETQYFGPGTRLLVL.

V usage is TRBV7-3 and J usage is TRBJ2-1, with D possibly TRBD2 on 5 matching bases. V shed 2 bases and J shed 0 bases, with 11 bases lying between them. CDR1 and CDR2 from the germline V gene are SGHTA and FQGTGA. CDR3 length: 16 amino acids. CDR3 DNA: TGTGCCAGCAGCTTAGAGGGTCGGAACTCCTACAATGAGCAGTTCTTC. It encodes CASSLEGRNSYNEQFF.